Presented here are 15 T cell receptor beta chains from one specimen sequenced in a study of control samples from healthy donors and cancer patients. Only in-frame clones appear in the TCRdb table, and some are missing; sequencing was by immunoSEQ multiplex PCR. The sample has about 140,000 clones, 80% to 95% seen once; the top ten hold roughly 12%. The specimen was blood. These TCRs come from a man aged 25-45 years in good health.

The chain has TRBV29-1 and TRBJ1-2; 10 bases agree with TRBD1. V lost 5 bases and J lost 0; bases outside the gene matches: 6. Germline V gives CDR1 SQVTM, CDR2 ANQGSEA. CDR3 length equals 15 residues. The chain's CDR3 is CSVWDRGWANYGYTF. The DNA of the CDR3 is TGCAGCGTTTGGGACAGGGGTTGGGCTAACTATGGCTACACCTTC.

This clone turned up a few times. The chain links TRBV6-2 or TRBV6-3 to TRBJ2-1; a weak D match, TRBD2 (6 bases). The germline V gene encodes CDR1 MNHEY and CDR2 SVGEGT. The CDR3 is made up of 16 amino acids. Deletions cut 5 bases from V and 2 bases from J, with 16 bases between. The CDR3 loop reads CASSHLMEGPYNEQFF. For the CDR3, the DNA is TGTGCCAGCAGTCATCTTATGGAGGGTCCCTACAATGAGCAGTTCTTC.

This clone was recorded only once. This rearrangement joins TRBV7-9 to TRBJ1-1; D unresolved. The CDR3 loop spans 13 amino acids. Deletions cut 2 bases from V and 1 base from J, with 5 bases between. Germline CDR1 is SEHNR and CDR2 is FQNEAQ (reference sequence). The CDR3 region is CASSLWENTEAFF. In nucleotides, the CDR3 is TGTGCCAGCAGCTTATGGGAGAACACTGAAGCTTTCTTT.

This chain uses TRBV18 with TRBJ2-1, with TRBD2 as a possible D gene (5 bases). CDR1 and CDR2 from the germline V gene are KGHSH and LQKENI. The CDR3 spans 14 residues. V was trimmed by 5 bases and J by 7 bases, leaving 15 bases between them. DNA for the CDR3: TGTGCCAGCTCAAACGAGGGCCCTCGTAATGAGCAGTTCTTC. It encodes CASSNEGPRNEQFF.

This clone was seen a handful of times. This chain uses TRBV7-9 with TRBJ1-6; no clear D gene. The CDR3 has 13 residues. Trimming left V 6 bases short and J 7 bases short, with 10 bases between. The germline V gene encodes CDR1 SEHNR and CDR2 FQNEAQ (reference sequence). The CDR3 sequence: CASSLGSNSPLHF. The CDR3 DNA is TGTGCCAGCAGTTTGGGGTCGAATTCACCCCTCCACTTT.

V gene TRBV19 combines with J gene TRBJ2-1, with D perhaps being TRBD1 or TRBD2 (5 bases each). The V gene's germline CDR1 is LNHDA and CDR2 SQIVND (reference sequence). The CDR3 is 16 amino acids. The V end was cut by 7 bases, the J end by 0 bases, with 16 bases between. CDR3 protein: CASTPYGASSYNEQFF. CDR3 bases: TGTGCCAGTACCCCCTACGGGGCGAGCTCCTACAATGAGCAGTTCTTC.

The table lists this clone with a count of one. The CDR3 sequence is CASSRTSGSGETQYF. In DNA form, the CDR3 reads TGTGCCAGCAGTCGGACTAGCGGGAGTGGAGAGACCCAGTACTTC. The chain has TRBV28 and TRBJ2-5; 13 bases match TRBD2. CDR1 and CDR2 from the germline V gene are MDHEN and SYDVKM. V gave up 5 bases and J gave up 4 bases; unmatched junction bases: 4. CDR3 length: 15 amino acids.

The chain employs TRBV6-2 or TRBV6-3 and TRBJ2-1; TRBD2 might be the D (6 bases). Germline V gene lookup returns CDR1 MNHEY and CDR2 SVGEGT. V dropped 6 bases and J dropped 4 bases, with 19 bases sitting between them. The CDR3 has 16 amino acids. The CDR3 DNA reads TGTGCCAGCAGCCAGGGAGGAGGGACCTTTTACAATGAGCAGTTCTTC. This codes for CASSQGGGTFYNEQFF.

The chain couples TRBV28 to TRBJ1-1, with D hard to call. The CDR3 is 13 amino acids. Deletions cut 7 bases from V and 3 bases from J, with 12 bases between. Germline V CDR1 and CDR2: MDHEN, SYDVKM. The CDR3 sequence is CASKEGKYTEAFF. The DNA of the CDR3 is TGTGCCAGCAAGGAGGGAAAATACACTGAAGCTTTCTTT.

The CDR3 nucleotides are TGTGCCATCAGTGGGAGCGGGAGTAGACAAGAGCAGTACTTC. It codes for CAISGSGSRQEQYF. V is TRBV10-3 and J is TRBJ2-7; 8 nucleotides line up with TRBD2. The CDR3 is made up of 14 amino acids. The ends lost 4 bases at V and 7 bases at J; junction bases unmatched: 9. Germline V gives CDR1 ENHRY, CDR2 SYGVKD.

The rearrangement uses TRBV19 and TRBJ2-1; 15 bases agree with TRBD2. V trimming: 6 bases; J trimming: 7 bases; junction bases outside the gene matches: 10. The CDR3 runs 17 residues. Germline CDR1 is LNHDA and CDR2 is SQIVND (reference sequence). The CDR3 region is CASSQQLGTSGRNEQFF. The CDR3 coding sequence is TGTGCCAGTAGCCAACAACTCGGGACTAGCGGGAGGAATGAGCAGTTCTTC.

The chain joins TRBV19 to TRBJ2-7, with TRBD2 matching 13 bases. V shed 3 bases, J shed 1 base, and the junction held 6 bases outside the gene matches. The CDR3 consists of 17 residues. Germline CDR1 is LNHDA and CDR2 is SQIVND (reference sequence). The CDR3 DNA is TGTGCCAGTAGTATTATGACTAGCGGGAGGAGTTCCTACGAGCAGTACTTC. Amino acid sequence: CASSIMTSGRSSYEQYF. The complete variable domain, with remaining parts taken from reference TRBV19 and TRBJ2-7, reads DGGITQSPKYLFRKEGQNVTLSCEQNLNHDAMYWYRQDPGQGLRLIYYSQIVNDFQKGDIAEGYSVSREKKESFPLTVTSAQKNPTAFYLCASSIMTSGRSSYEQYFGPGTRLTVT.

The rearrangement links TRBV18 to TRBJ1-1; tentative D call: TRBD1 (5 bases). This CDR3 has 15 residues. The V end was cut by 2 bases, the J end by 4 bases, with 14 bases between. Germline V lookup: CDR1 KGHSH, CDR2 LQKENI. The CDR3 DNA is TGTGCCAGCTCACCAGGGCAGGGTCTCGGCACTGAAGCTTTCTTT. It codes for CASSPGQGLGTEAFF.

The chain links TRBV2 to TRBJ2-3; possible D gene TRBD1, 5 bases. Germline CDR1 is SNHLY and CDR2 is FYNNEI. Trimming took 7 bases from V and 2 from J, leaving 7 bases between them. This CDR3 spans 12 amino acids. The CDR3 DNA reads TGTGCCAGCAAGGACAACACAGATACGCAGTATTTT. Translating gives CASKDNTDTQYF.

The chain recombines TRBV6-1 with TRBJ2-1; TRBD2 agrees at 7 bases. Per the germline V gene, CDR1 is MNHNS and CDR2 is SASEGT. The ends lost 2 bases at V and 8 bases at J; junction bases unmatched: 9. CDR3 size: 15 residues. The CDR3 region is CASSELEGGLDEQFF. Written as DNA, the CDR3 is TGTGCCAGCAGTGAATTGGAGGGAGGGCTCGATGAGCAGTTCTTC.